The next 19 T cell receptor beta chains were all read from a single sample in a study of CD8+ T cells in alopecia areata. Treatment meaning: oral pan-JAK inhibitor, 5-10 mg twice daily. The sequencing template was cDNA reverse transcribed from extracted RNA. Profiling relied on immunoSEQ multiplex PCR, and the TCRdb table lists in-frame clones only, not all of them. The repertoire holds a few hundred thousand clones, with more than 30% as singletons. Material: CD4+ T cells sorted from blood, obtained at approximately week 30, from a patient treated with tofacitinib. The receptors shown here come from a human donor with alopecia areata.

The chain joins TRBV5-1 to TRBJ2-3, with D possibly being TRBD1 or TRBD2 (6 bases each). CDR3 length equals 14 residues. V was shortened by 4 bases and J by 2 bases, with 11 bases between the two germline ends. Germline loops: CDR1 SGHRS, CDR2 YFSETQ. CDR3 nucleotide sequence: TGCGCCAGCAGCGGGGGGCCGGACACAGATACGCAGTATTTT. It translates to CASSGGPDTDTQYF. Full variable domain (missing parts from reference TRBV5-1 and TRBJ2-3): KAGVTQTPRYLIKTRGQQVTLSCSPISGHRSVSWYQQTPGQGLQFLFEYFSETQRNKGNFPGRFSGRQFSNSRSEMNVSTLELGDSALYLCASSGGPDTDTQYFGPGTRLTVL.

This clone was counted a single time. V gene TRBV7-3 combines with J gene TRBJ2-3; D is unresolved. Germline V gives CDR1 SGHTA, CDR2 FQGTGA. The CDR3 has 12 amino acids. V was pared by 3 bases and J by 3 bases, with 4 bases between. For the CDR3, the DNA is TGTGCCAGCAGCTTTGGGACAGATACGCAGTATTTT. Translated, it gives CASSFGTDTQYF.

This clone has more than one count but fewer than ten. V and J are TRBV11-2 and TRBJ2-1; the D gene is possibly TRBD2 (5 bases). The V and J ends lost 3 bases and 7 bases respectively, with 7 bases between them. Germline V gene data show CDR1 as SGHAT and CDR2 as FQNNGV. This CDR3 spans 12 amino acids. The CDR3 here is CASSFGGNEQFF. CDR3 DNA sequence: TGTGCCAGCAGCTTTGGCGGGAATGAGCAGTTCTTC.

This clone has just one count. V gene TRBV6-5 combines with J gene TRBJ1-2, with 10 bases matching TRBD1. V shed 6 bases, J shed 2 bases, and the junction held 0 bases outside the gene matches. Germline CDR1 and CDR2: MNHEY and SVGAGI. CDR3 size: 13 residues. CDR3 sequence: CASRGQGNYGYTF. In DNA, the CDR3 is TGTGCCAGCAGGGGACAGGGGAACTATGGCTACACCTTC.

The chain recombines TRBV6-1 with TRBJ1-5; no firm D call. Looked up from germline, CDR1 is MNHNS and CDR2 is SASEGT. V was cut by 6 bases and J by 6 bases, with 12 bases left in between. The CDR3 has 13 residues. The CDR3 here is CASSREGFQPQHF. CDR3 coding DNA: TGTGCCAGCAGCCGAGAAGGGTTTCAGCCCCAGCATTTT.

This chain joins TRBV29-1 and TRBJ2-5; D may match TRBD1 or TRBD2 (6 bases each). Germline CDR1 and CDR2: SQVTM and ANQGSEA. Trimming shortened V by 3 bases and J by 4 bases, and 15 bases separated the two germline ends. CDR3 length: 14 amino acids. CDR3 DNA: TGCAGCGTTGATACAGGGAGGAGCCCAGAGACCCAGTACTTC. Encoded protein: CSVDTGRSPETQYF.

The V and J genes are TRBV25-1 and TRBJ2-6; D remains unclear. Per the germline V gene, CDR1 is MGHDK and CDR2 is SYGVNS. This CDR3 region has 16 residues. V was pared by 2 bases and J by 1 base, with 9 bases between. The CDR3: CASSEPDSSGANVLTF. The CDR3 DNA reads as TGTGCCAGCAGTGAACCCGACTCATCTGGGGCCAACGTCCTGACTTTC.

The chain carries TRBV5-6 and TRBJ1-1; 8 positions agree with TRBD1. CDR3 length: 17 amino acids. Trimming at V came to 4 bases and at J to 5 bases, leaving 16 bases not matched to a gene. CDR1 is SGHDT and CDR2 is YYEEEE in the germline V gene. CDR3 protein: CASSVPGGEGLGTEAFF. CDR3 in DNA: TGTGCCAGCAGCGTCCCAGGGGGCGAAGGGTTGGGAACTGAAGCTTTCTTT.

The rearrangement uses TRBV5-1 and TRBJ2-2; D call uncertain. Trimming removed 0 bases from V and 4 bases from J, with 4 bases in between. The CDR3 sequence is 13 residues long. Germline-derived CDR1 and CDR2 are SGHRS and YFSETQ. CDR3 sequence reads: CASSLGGTGELFF. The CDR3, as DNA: TGCGCCAGCAGCTTGGGCGGCACCGGGGAGCTGTTTTTT.

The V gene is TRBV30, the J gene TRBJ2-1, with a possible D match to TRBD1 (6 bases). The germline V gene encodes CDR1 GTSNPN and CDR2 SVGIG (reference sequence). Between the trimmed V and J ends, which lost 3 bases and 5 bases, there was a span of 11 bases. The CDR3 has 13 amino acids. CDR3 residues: CAWSSQGNNEQFF. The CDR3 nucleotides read TGTGCCTGGAGCAGCCAGGGGAACAATGAGCAGTTCTTC.

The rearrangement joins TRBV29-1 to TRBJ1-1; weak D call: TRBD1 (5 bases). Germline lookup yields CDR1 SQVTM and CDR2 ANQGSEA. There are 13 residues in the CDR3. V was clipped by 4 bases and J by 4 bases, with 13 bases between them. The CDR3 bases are TGCAGCGTTGGTCTCGGGGCGAGCACTGAAGCTTTCTTT. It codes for CSVGLGASTEAFF.

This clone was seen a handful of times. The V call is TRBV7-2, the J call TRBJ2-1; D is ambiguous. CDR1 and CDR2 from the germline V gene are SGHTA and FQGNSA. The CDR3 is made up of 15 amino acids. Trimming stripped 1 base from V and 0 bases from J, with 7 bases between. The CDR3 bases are TGTGCCAGCAGCTTAGAACGGTTCTCCTACAATGAGCAGTTCTTC. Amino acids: CASSLERFSYNEQFF.

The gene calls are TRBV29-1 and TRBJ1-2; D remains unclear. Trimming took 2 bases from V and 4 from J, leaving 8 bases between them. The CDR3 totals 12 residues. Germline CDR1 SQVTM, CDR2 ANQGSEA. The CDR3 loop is CSVETAIYGYTF. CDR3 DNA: TGCAGCGTTGAAACCGCTATCTATGGCTACACCTTC.

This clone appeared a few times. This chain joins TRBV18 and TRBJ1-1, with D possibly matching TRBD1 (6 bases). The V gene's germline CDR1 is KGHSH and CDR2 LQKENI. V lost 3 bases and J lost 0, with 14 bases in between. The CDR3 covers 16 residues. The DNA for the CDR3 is TGTGCCAGCTCACCGGACACAGGGAGGGTGAACACTGAAGCTTTCTTT. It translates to CASSPDTGRVNTEAFF.

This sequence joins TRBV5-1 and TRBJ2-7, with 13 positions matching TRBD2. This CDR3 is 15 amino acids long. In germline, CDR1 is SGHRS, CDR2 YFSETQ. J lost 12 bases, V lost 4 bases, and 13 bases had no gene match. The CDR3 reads CASSRWTSGSPASYF. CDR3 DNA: TGCGCCAGCAGCCGATGGACTAGCGGGAGCCCAGCATCGTACTTC.

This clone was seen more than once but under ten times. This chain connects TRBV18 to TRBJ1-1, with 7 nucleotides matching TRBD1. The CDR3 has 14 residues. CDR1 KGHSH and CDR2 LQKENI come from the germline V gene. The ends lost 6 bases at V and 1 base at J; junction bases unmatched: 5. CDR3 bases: TGTGCCAGCTCGAGCAACAGGGGGAACACTGAAGCTTTCTTT. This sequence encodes CASSSNRGNTEAFF.

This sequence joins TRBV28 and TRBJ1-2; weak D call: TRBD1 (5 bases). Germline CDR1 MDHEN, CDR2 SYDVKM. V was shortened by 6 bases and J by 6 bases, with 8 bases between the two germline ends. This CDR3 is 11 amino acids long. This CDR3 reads CASSSTDGYTF. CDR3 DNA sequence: TGTGCCAGCAGCTCGACAGATGGCTACACCTTC.

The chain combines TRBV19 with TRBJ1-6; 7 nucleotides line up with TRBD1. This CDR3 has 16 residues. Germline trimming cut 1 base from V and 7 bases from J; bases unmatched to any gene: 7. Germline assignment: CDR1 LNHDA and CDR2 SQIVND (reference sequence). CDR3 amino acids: CASSIGKDRINSPLHF. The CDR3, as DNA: TGTGCCAGTAGTATAGGGAAGGACAGGATCAATTCACCCCTCCACTTT.

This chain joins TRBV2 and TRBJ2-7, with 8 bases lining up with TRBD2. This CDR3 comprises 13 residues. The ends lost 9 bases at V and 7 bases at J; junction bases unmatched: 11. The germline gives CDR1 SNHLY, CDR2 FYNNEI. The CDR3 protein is CARRGSGAQEQYF. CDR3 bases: TGTGCCAGAAGGGGTAGCGGGGCCCAGGAGCAGTACTTC.